The rows below give T cell receptor beta chains drawn from one sample of a study of human T cells and chemical hapten exposure. TCRdb called the RACE reads again in MiXCR, with one record for every CDR3 protein. The sample has roughly 92,000 distinct CDR3 sequences; about an eighth are singletons. The sample in question was whole blood, obtained in connection with sensitization to the hapten diphenylcyclopropenone (DPC). The source is a woman in her thirties or forties with alopecia areata. Some clones in this sample may be carry-over from other donors' samples. The CDR3 runs from the conserved cysteine through the conserved F or W. A D gene is named only where the DNA matches it firmly. Only part of the rows carry a size: once, few, many, or a class if the clone is expanded.

j_call	v_call	d_call	cdr3_length	clone_size	cdr3_nt	cdr3_aa
TRBJ1-1	TRBV27	TRBD1	14	many	TGTGCCAGCAGTCCGGGACAGGGGATCACTGAAGCTTTCTTT	CASSPGQGITEAFF
TRBJ2-1	TRBV9	TRBD2	16	many	TGTGCCAGCAGCGTAGACCCCATAGCGGGGGGCAATGAGCAGTTCTTC	CASSVDPIAGGNEQFF
TRBJ2-3	TRBV7-2	-	13	-	TGTGCCAGCAGCTTGGCCACCCCAGATACGCAGTATTTT	CASSLATPDTQYF
TRBJ2-1	TRBV3-1	TRBD2	17	many	TGTGCCAGCAGCCAGGTATCGGGACTAGCGGGAGGGGTTGAGCAGTTCTTC	CASSQVSGLAGGVEQFF
TRBJ1-1	TRBV6-6	TRBD1	13	many	TGTGCCAGCAGGGGACAGGGAAGCACTGAAGCTTTCTTT	CASRGQGSTEAFF
TRBJ1-1	TRBV6-5	-	13	many	TGTGCCAGCAGTAAACGGGGGAACACTGAAGCTTTCTTT	CASSKRGNTEAFF
TRBJ2-6	TRBV11-2	-	15	-	TGTGCCAGCAGCTTAGATGGGATAGGGGCCAACGTCCTGACTTTC	CASSLDGIGANVLTF
TRBJ2-4	TRBV29-1	-	13	few	TGCAGCGTTTCCCCGGGAGTCGTGGACATTCAGTACTTC	CSVSPGVVDIQYF
TRBJ2-1	TRBV11-2	-	11	few	TGTGCCAGCAGCTTAGCGGTTGAGCAGTTCTTC	CASSLAVEQFF
TRBJ2-7	TRBV13	TRBD1	15	many	TGTGCCAGCAGCGGACCGGGACAGGGGATCCACGAGCAGTACTTC	CASSGPGQGIHEQYF
TRBJ2-7	TRBV27	-	13	many	TGTGCCAGCAGCCCACCCCAGGGTACTAGGCAGTACTTC	CASSPPQGTRQYF
TRBJ1-1	TRBV11-3	TRBD1	12	-	TGTGCCAGCAGCAAGGGGGCAACTGAAGCTTTCTTT	CASSKGATEAFF
TRBJ1-1	TRBV29-1	-	13	-	TGCAGCGTTGTTCAGACGGGGAACACTGAAGCTTTCTTT	CSVVQTGNTEAFF
TRBJ2-7	TRBV6-5	TRBD1	14	-	TGTGCCAGCAGTTTTCGGACAGGCTCCTACGAGCAGTACTTC	CASSFRTGSYEQYF
TRBJ2-7	TRBV19	-	13	-	TGTGCCAGTAGTGCCGCGGGTCTTCTCGGGCAGTACTTC	CASSAAGLLGQYF
TRBJ1-1	TRBV19	-	15	few	TGTGCCAGTAGTATAGATCAAAGGGCCTACACTGAAGCTTTCTTT	CASSIDQRAYTEAFF
TRBJ2-6	TRBV28	-	17	-	TGTGCCAGCAGTTCTCCCCAGGGCCTCTCTGGGGCCAACGTCCTGACTTTC	CASSSPQGLSGANVLTF
TRBJ1-1	TRBV29-1	-	13	-	TGCAGCATGGTGGGGGCGCAGAACACTGAAGCTTTCTTT	CSMVGAQNTEAFF
TRBJ2-7	TRBV3-1	-	14	few	TGTGCCAGCAGCCAAGAGGGGGGCCCCTACGAGCAGTACTTC	CASSQEGGPYEQYF
TRBJ2-5	TRBV19	TRBD1	18	-	TGTGCCAGTAGCCAGGACAGGGGGCCCCTGAAACGAGGTTGGGCCCAGTACTTC	CASSQDRGPLKRGWAQYF
TRBJ1-5	TRBV6-6	TRBD1	15	few	TGTGCCAGCAGGCAGGGACAGGGGCAGAGTCAGCCCCAGCATTTT	CASRQGQGQSQPQHF
TRBJ1-2	TRBV7-9	TRBD1	17	few	TGTGCCAGCAGCTTAGCTGGAGGGGGCAGATCCCCGTATGGCTACACCTTC	CASSLAGGGRSPYGYTF
TRBJ2-1	TRBV7-2	-	16	-	TGTGCCAGCAGCTTCGGAGGGGCCAGCTCCTACAATGAGCAGTTCTTC	CASSFGGASSYNEQFF
TRBJ1-4	TRBV11-2	TRBD1	15	many	TGTGCCAGCATCCCGACAGGGGCGGCTAATGAAAAACTGTTTTTT	CASIPTGAANEKLFF
TRBJ1-6	TRBV12-3/TRBV12-4	-	15	many	TGTGCCAGCAGTTTGGGGGGGGGTAATAATTCACCCCTCCACTTT	CASSLGGGNNSPLHF
TRBJ2-1	TRBV7-2	-	14	few	TGTGCCAGCAGCTCCCCGGGCGGGTTCAATGAGCAGTTCTTC	CASSSPGGFNEQFF
TRBJ2-3	TRBV29-1	-	13	-	TGCAGCGTGGTGCCTAGCGGCACAGATACGCAGTATTTT	CSVVPSGTDTQYF
TRBJ2-7	TRBV24-1	TRBD2	19	many	TGTGCCACCAGTGATTTGCCCGGGACTAGCGGGGGAAGCTCCTACGAGCAGTACTTC	CATSDLPGTSGGSSYEQYF
TRBJ2-7	TRBV2	TRBD2	15	-	TGTGCCAGCAGTGAAAGGACTAGCGGATCATACGAGCAGTACTTC	CASSERTSGSYEQYF
TRBJ2-7	TRBV5-6	TRBD1	14	-	TGTGCCAGCAGCCCGGGACAGCGCTCCTACGAGCAGTACTTC	CASSPGQRSYEQYF
TRBJ2-3	TRBV6-2/TRBV6-3	-	14	-	TGTGCCAGCAGAACCCCCCGGGGGACAGATACGCAGTATTTT	CASRTPRGTDTQYF
TRBJ2-5	TRBV5-1	-	15	many	TGCGCCAGCACTAGAGGGACCGGTCAGGAAGAGACCCAGTACTTC	CASTRGTGQEETQYF
TRBJ2-1	TRBV11-2	-	17	-	TGTGCCAGCAGCTTAAAACCAGGCCCAGAGACGATTGTCCCCCAGTTCTTC	CASSLKPGPETIVPQFF
TRBJ2-6	TRBV4-3	TRBD1	18	many	TGCGCCAGCAGCCAAGAGGGACAGGGGGCGGCGGGGGCCAACGTCCTGACTTTC	CASSQEGQGAAGANVLTF
TRBJ1-2	TRBV20-1	-	13	many	TGCAGTGCTAGACCGTTATCGAACTATGGCTACACCTTC	CSARPLSNYGYTF
TRBJ2-7	TRBV6-2/TRBV6-3	-	16	few	TGTGCCAGCAGTTACTCGGGGGCGGGAGACCTCTACGAGCAGTACTTC	CASSYSGAGDLYEQYF
TRBJ2-7	TRBV4-2	-	16	-	TGTGCCAGCAGCCAAGAATTAGGCCAGGTGACTGTGAGGCAGTACTTC	CASSQELGQVTVRQYF
TRBJ2-1	TRBV7-8	-	13	medium-sized	TGTGCCAGCAGCCTAGCCGGGGGTTTGTGGCAGTTCTTC	CASSLAGGLWQFF
TRBJ2-6	TRBV30	-	17	few	TGTGCCTGGAGTGCCGAAGGGGCCGGTTCTGGGGCCAACGTCCTGACTTTC	CAWSAEGAGSGANVLTF
TRBJ1-1	TRBV20-1	TRBD1	16	few	TGCAGTGCTAGGGATTTTAGACAGGGACTGAACACTGAAGCTTTCTTT	CSARDFRQGLNTEAFF